This TCR beta chain was observed in a study of blood T cell repertoires in COVID-19. Study details: Samples representing acute and convalescent COVID-19 were sourced from the United States, Italy and Spain. The cDNA or gDNA used as material had been derived from T cells, B-cell-depleted T cells, or PBMCs.

As originally analysed: Estimation of nucleated cell counts was performed using reference gene primer amplification. Profiling relied on immunoSEQ multiplex PCR, and the TCRdb table lists in-frame clones only, not all of them. V, J and clone size are those of that table, while D and trimming were read from the DNA. This sample has some 240,000 clones; 80% occur once, and the top ten carry 7% to 8.5%. The CDR3 sequence is 13 residues long. Trimming left V 1 base short and J 0 bases short, with 6 bases between. Germline V gene lookup returns CDR1 GTSNPN and CDR2 SVGIG (reference sequence). The TCR was taken from a woman aged 70-85 years with acute or convalescent COVID-19. The sample was peripheral blood. The chain has TRBV30 and TRBJ1-1, with D unresolved. In nucleotides, the CDR3 is TGTGCCTGGAGTGCACAGATGAACACTGAAGCTTTCTTT. Translation gives CAWSAQMNTEAFF.